The present T cell receptor (beta chain) was sequenced within a study of control samples from healthy donors and cancer patients. Assay used: immunoSEQ multiplex PCR; TCRdb lists only in-frame clones, some missing. Of 75,000 or so clones listed, more than 70% were seen once; the top ten hold less than 6%. Per the germline V gene, CDR1 is SGHTA and CDR2 is FQGTGA. Trimming took 2 bases from V and 1 from J, leaving 4 bases between them. The CDR3 is 13 amino acids. The sequence came from a man between 60 and 75 years old with colorectal cancer. The chain uses TRBV7-3 and TRBJ2-3; no reliable D call. The sample was PBMCs. The CDR3 nucleotides are TGTGCCAGCAGCTTAGTAGGCACAGATACGCAGTATTTT. It yields the protein CASSLVGTDTQYF. Drawing the rest from reference TRBV7-3 and TRBJ2-3, the complete variable domain is GAGVSQTPSNKVTEKGKYVELRCDPISGHTALYWYRQSLGQGPEFLIYFQGTGAADDSGLPNDRFFAVRPEGSVSTLKIQRTERGDSAVYLCASSLVGTDTQYFGPGTRLTVL.